These T cell receptor delta chains were read from a single sample in a study of Vδ1+ human thymocytes. TCRdb re-called the multiplex PCR reads with CATT. The sample shows under 80,000 delta-chain clones, 30% to 40% of them seen only once. Material: Vdelta1+ gamma-delta thymocytes from the thymus. The receptors shown here come from a boy younger than two who had congenital heart surgery. Both conserved end residues are part of each CDR3.

V gene	CDR3 length	J gene	CDR3 protein
TRDV1	20	TRDJ1	CALGGEIYFPGDPSTDKLIF
TRDV1	22	TRDJ1	CALGELRPAPYWGPQYTDKLIF
TRDV1	14	TRDJ1	CALGETLKADKLIF
TRDV1	17	TRDJ1	CALGELRSGDNTDKLIF
TRDV1	20	TRDJ1	CALGERPPGGPPGDTDKLIF
TRDV1	24	TRDJ1	CALGGTFLPLLFGGLTPYTDKLIF
TRDV1	18	TRDJ1	CALGELSPAAYWGPKLIF
TRDV1	21	TRDJ1	CALGDSGDASLGWGNTDKLIF
TRDV1	15	TRDJ1	CALGDWGISADKLIF
TRDV1	19	TRDJ1	CALGEVSGGYGGYTDKLIF
TRDV1	18	TRDJ1	CALGELVVLLGDIPKLIF
TRDV1	22	TRDJ1	CALGDLAFLKYWGLRRTDKLIF
TRDV1	17	TRDJ1	CALVGSVLGGHTDKLIF
TRDV1	15	TRDJ1	CALGGPWGVTDKLIF
TRDV1	22	TRDJ1	CALGIRLPTGGIKSIGTDKLIF
TRDV1	15	TRDJ1	CALPIAGGYTDKLIF
TRDV1	19	TRDJ1	CALGERPPLDWVYTDKLIF
TRDV1	21	TRDJ1	CALGGTPWTGDTPMYTDKLIF
TRDV1	19	TRDJ1	CALGEYHYWGIRDTDKLIF
TRDV1	21	TRDJ1	CALGEVISYDLGEANTDKLIF
TRDV1	25	TRDJ1	CALGELECVGPHREGDTRVTDKLIF
TRDV1	24	TRDJ1	CALGNHPGDYWGIRPDLYTDKLIF
TRDV1	20	TRDJ1	CALGELNGSLGALGTDKLIF
TRDV1	20	TRDJ1	CALGEGESYDAGGCTDKLIF
TRDV1	19	TRDJ1	CALGEPHLWGPNTGDKLIF
TRDV1	15	TRDJ1	CALGELRCHTDKLIF
TRDV2	16	TRDJ1	CACDTGGHGATDKLIF